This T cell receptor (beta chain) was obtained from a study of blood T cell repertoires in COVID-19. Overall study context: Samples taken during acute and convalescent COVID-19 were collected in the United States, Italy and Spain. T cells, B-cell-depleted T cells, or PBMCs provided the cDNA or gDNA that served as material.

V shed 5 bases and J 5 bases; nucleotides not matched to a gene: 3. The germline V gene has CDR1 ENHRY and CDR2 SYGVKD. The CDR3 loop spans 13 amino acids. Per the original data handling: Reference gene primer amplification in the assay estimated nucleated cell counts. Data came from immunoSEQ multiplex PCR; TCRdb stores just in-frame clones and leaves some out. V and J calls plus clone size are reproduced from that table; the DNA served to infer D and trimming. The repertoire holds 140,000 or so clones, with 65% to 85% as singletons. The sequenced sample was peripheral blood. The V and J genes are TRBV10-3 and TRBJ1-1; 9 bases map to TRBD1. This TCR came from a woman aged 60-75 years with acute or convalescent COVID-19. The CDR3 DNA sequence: TGTGCCATCAGTCCACAGGGGGCAACTGAAGCTTTCTTT. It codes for CAISPQGATEAFF.